This is a list of T cell receptor beta chains from one sample in a study of blood T cell repertoires in COVID-19. Sequenced by immunoSEQ multiplex PCR; TCRdb stores in-frame clones only, minus some. The sample records tens of thousands of clones, approximately 79% being singletons. Sequenced input: peripheral blood. The receptors were sampled from a human donor in a cohort sampled during active COVID-19. The conserved cysteine and the conserved F or W are not part of the CDR3 here. Fields, in order: V gene, CDR3 protein.

V gene: TRBV7-9
CDR3 protein: ASSSTGTGGSYGANVLT

V gene: TRBV7-6
CDR3 protein: ASSLIGQYTGELF

V gene: TRBV3-1/TRBV3-2
CDR3 protein: ASSQKGRRTGGTGELF

V gene: TRBV24-1
CDR3 protein: ATAGTTDTQY

V gene: TRBV20-1
CDR3 protein: SASHTSGSTDTQY

V gene: TRBV6-5
CDR3 protein: ASNVGPFGGQY

V gene: TRBV6-2/TRBV6-3
CDR3 protein: ASSDPGQSSYEQY

V gene: TRBV6-5
CDR3 protein: ASSYGDRGGYGYT

V gene: TRBV7-2
CDR3 protein: ASSFGLAGRTGELF

V gene: TRBV6-5
CDR3 protein: ASRGLAGVYEQY

V gene: TRBV27
CDR3 protein: ASSFWDRGRETQY

V gene: TRBV6-2/TRBV6-3
CDR3 protein: ASSYWGGRWDSAQNTGELF

V gene: TRBV14
CDR3 protein: ASSRQPNTEAF

V gene: TRBV6-1
CDR3 protein: ASSGRLAGGPGEQF

V gene: TRBV9
CDR3 protein: ASSEGRLAAFSDTQY

V gene: TRBV18
CDR3 protein: ASSPGQGVGYT

V gene: TRBV7-9
CDR3 protein: ASSLVADSYEQY

V gene: TRBV7-2
CDR3 protein: ASSGGGNSPLH

V gene: TRBV7-9
CDR3 protein: ASSAGGQDRA

V gene: TRBV12-3/TRBV12-4
CDR3 protein: ASSLETGDEQY

V gene: TRBV7-2
CDR3 protein: ASSMRGRVLLNGYT

V gene: TRBV12-3/TRBV12-4
CDR3 protein: ASSLAGGPLF

V gene: TRBV6-2/TRBV6-3
CDR3 protein: ASSYRETGGPYEQY

V gene: TRBV7-8
CDR3 protein: ASSLGGGPQH

V gene: TRBV27
CDR3 protein: ASKTLAGGLVAQY

V gene: TRBV7-3
CDR3 protein: ASSLPSGSSYNEQF

V gene: TRBV23-1
CDR3 protein: ASSHPRDCRTGELF

V gene: TRBV7-2
CDR3 protein: ASSLAGTGGNNEQF

V gene: TRBV7-6
CDR3 protein: ASSSQTGTFNTGELF

V gene: TRBV5-5
CDR3 protein: ASSLIGLAGDDKNIQY

V gene: TRBV28
CDR3 protein: ASSPNQPQH

V gene: TRBV28
CDR3 protein: ASTRGGVGTEAF

V gene: TRBV24-1
CDR3 protein: ATSDATPPGAGLQETQY

V gene: TRBV28
CDR3 protein: ASSSGGSYGYT

V gene: TRBV9
CDR3 protein: ASSVVSGMSSYNEQF

V gene: TRBV28
CDR3 protein: ASEPHGRGIANVLT

V gene: TRBV12-3/TRBV12-4
CDR3 protein: ASRSLGDTQY